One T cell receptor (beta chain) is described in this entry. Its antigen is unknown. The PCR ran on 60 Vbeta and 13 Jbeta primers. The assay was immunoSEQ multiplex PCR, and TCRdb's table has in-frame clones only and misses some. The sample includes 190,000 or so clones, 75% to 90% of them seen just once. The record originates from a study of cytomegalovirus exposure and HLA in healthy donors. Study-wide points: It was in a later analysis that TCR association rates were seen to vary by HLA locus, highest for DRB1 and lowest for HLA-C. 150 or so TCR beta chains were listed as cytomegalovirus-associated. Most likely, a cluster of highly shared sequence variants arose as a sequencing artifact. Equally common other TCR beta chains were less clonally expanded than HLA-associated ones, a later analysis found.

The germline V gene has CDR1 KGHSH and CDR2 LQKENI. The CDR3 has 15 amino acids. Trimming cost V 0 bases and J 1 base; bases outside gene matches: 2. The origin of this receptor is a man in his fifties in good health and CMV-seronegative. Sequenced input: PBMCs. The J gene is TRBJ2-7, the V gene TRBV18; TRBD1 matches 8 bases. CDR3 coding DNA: TGTGCCAGCTCACCACCCTGGACAGGGTCCTACGAGCAGTACTTC. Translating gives CASSPPWTGSYEQYF.